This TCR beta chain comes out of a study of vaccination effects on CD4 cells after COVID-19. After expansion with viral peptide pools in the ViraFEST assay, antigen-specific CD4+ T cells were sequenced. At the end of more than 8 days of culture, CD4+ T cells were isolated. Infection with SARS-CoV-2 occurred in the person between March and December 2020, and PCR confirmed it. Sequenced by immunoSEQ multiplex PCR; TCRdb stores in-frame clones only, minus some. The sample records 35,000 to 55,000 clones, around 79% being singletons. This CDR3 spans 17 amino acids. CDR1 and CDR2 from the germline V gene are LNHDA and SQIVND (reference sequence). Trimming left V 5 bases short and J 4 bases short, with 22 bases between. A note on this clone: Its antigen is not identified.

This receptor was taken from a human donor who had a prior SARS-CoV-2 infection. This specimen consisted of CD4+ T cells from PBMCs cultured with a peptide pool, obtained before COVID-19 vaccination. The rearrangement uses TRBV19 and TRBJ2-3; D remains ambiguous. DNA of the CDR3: TGTGCCAGTAGTCCGAAGGGTCGGCAGGTTCAAGCAGATACGCAGTATTTT. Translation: CASSPKGRQVQADTQYF.